This T cell receptor beta chain is from a study of T-cell reconstitution after alpha-beta-depleted transplantation in children. Unique molecular identifiers were used in preparing the TCRbeta library. Via MiXCR, TCRdb re-called the PCR reads, giving one row per CDR3 protein. This table holds some 350,000 distinct CDR3 sequences, around a tenth found once. The CDR3 is made up of 15 amino acids. Trimming cost V 5 bases and J 3 bases, with 17 bases left between them. The V gene's germline CDR1 is SGHTA and CDR2 FQGNSA. The sequencing here drew on PBMCs from the stem cell graft donor, taken from the stem cell graft. The TCR comes from a human donor who donated a stem cell graft to a child with acute lymphoblastic leukemia. The chain is built from TRBV7-2 and TRBJ2-7; TRBD1 or TRBD2 may be the D gene (6 bases each). This CDR3 reads CASSPRSGGGYEQYF. In DNA, the CDR3 is TGTGCCAGCAGCCCTCGGTCCGGGGGCGGCTACGAGCAGTACTTC.